Presented here are 27 T cell receptor beta chains from one specimen sequenced in a study of cytotoxic CD8 clonotypes in ibrutinib-treated CLL. Sequencing used immunoSEQ multiplex PCR; TCRdb keeps in-frame clones, though not all of them. The sample has about 270,000 clones; approximately 76% are singletons. The source was PBMCs, collected at disease progression, from a patient treated with ibrutinib. These receptors originate from a human donor with chronic lymphocytic leukemia.

The chain couples TRBV7-8 to TRBJ2-4; weak D call: TRBD2 (5 bases). From germline, CDR1 is SGHVS and CDR2 FQNEAQ. Trimming removed 0 bases from V and 0 bases from J, with 15 bases in between. CDR3 length equals 18 residues. CDR3 nucleotide sequence: TGTGCCAGCAGCTTAGCGCTTAAGTGGGAGAGAGCCAAAAACATTCAGTACTTC. Its translation: CASSLALKWERAKNIQYF.

This clone was picked up one time. V is TRBV29-1 and J is TRBJ2-3, with 9 bases aligning to TRBD2. The CDR3 runs to 14 residues. V shed 4 bases, J shed 5 bases, and the junction held 7 bases outside the gene matches. Germline V gives CDR1 SQVTM, CDR2 ANQGSEA. CDR3 sequence: CSVGLAGIRDTQYF. The CDR3 DNA follows: TGCAGCGTTGGGCTAGCGGGGATCAGAGATACGCAGTATTTT.

The chain has TRBV27 and TRBJ1-1, with 9 bases fitting TRBD1. The ends lost 7 bases at V and 1 base at J; junction bases unmatched: 10. Per germline, CDR1 MNHEY and CDR2 SMNVEV (reference sequence). The CDR3 extends over 16 amino acids. CDR3 DNA sequence: TGTGCCAGCATTCAACCGGGACAGGGTAGGAACACTGAAGCTTTCTTT. Translated, it gives CASIQPGQGRNTEAFF.

This chain links TRBV4-1 with TRBJ1-1; perhaps TRBD1 as D (6 bases). Germline CDR1 is MGHRA and CDR2 is YSYEKL. The CDR3 is 15 amino acids. V lost 2 bases and J lost 3, with 13 bases in between. The DNA of the CDR3 is TGCGCCAGCAGCCAACAGGGGCTATGGGACACTGAAGCTTTCTTT. Translation gives CASSQQGLWDTEAFF.

This rearrangement joins TRBV6-5 to TRBJ1-1; D might be TRBD1 (5 bases). Trimming shortened V by 4 bases and J by 1 base, and 10 bases separated the two germline ends. This CDR3 has 14 amino acids. The germline V gene has CDR1 MNHEY and CDR2 SVGAGI. CDR3: CASSFLGQNTEAFF. CDR3 DNA sequence: TGTGCCAGCAGTTTCCTCGGACAGAACACTGAAGCTTTCTTT.

This rearrangement joins TRBV4-1 to TRBJ1-5; 8 nucleotides line up with TRBD1. V lost 3 bases and J lost 4; bases outside the gene matches: 8. This CDR3 is 16 amino acids long. CDR1 MGHRA and CDR2 YSYEKL come from the germline V gene. The CDR3 coding sequence is TGCGCCAGCAGCCAGGAGACAGGGGCGTTTAATCAGCCCCAGCATTTT. Encoded protein: CASSQETGAFNQPQHF.

J is TRBJ2-1 and V is TRBV9; perhaps TRBD1 as D (5 bases). CDR3 length: 14 residues. Germline loops: CDR1 SGDLS, CDR2 YYNGEE. Trimming cost V 3 bases and J 2 bases, with 9 bases left between them. In nucleotides, the CDR3 is TGTGCCAGCAGCGGGGGCAGCCCCTACAATGAGCAGTTCTTC. Translation gives CASSGGSPYNEQFF.

The CDR3 sequence is CASTSGQDAYEQYF. CDR3 DNA: TGTGCCAGCACTTCGGGACAGGATGCCTACGAGCAGTACTTC. The chain uses TRBV28 and TRBJ2-7; 8 bases line up with TRBD1. Trimming at V came to 7 bases and at J to 2 bases, leaving 7 bases not matched to a gene. CDR3 length equals 14 residues. The germline V gene has CDR1 MDHEN and CDR2 SYDVKM.

This clone was recorded a few times. This sequence joins TRBV29-1 and TRBJ2-1; 8 positions agree with TRBD1. Germline V CDR1 and CDR2: SQVTM, ANQGSEA. Trimming took 8 bases from V and 2 from J; bases not matched to a gene: 8. CDR3 length: 14 residues. The CDR3, as DNA: TGCAGCCCAAAAGACAGGGGTGCCTACAATGAGCAGTTCTTC. Protein: CSPKDRGAYNEQFF.

The chain links TRBV4-1 to TRBJ1-2; D perhaps matches TRBD1 (5 bases). The length of the CDR3 is 17 residues. V was trimmed by 1 base and J by 0 bases, leaving 15 bases between them. Germline CDR1 reads MGHRA; CDR2 reads YSYEKL. Here the CDR3 DNA reads TGCGCCAGCAGCCAAGTCGTCAGGGATATAACTAACTATGGCTACACCTTC. This translates into CASSQVVRDITNYGYTF.

The rearrangement uses TRBV14 and TRBJ1-2, with 7 bases that match TRBD1. V was clipped by 3 bases and J by 2 bases; unmatched bases: 6. Germline V gives CDR1 SGHDN, CDR2 FVKESK. This CDR3 has 15 residues. The CDR3 nucleotides read TGTGCCAGCAGCCACCAGGACAGGCTCAACTATGGCTACACCTTC. Translation gives CASSHQDRLNYGYTF.

This clone was seen a handful of times. The rearrangement joins TRBV27 to TRBJ1-2, with D possibly matching TRBD1 (6 bases). The CDR3 loop spans 14 amino acids. Trimming took 6 bases from V and 3 from J, leaving 14 bases between them. CDR1 is MNHEY, CDR2 SMNVEV, per germline (reference sequence). CDR3 in DNA: TGTGCCAGCAGGGCAGCGGGGGGCCACTATGGCTACACCTTC. Protein product: CASRAAGGHYGYTF.

The rearrangement joins TRBV28 to TRBJ2-7; TRBD2 aligns across 10 bases. V shed 5 bases, J shed 0 bases, and the junction held 7 bases outside the gene matches. Germline CDR1 is MDHEN and CDR2 is SYDVKM. The length of the CDR3 is 16 residues. This CDR3 reads CASSPRASGSSYEQYF. As DNA, the CDR3 is TGTGCCAGCAGTCCAAGGGCTAGCGGGAGCTCCTACGAGCAGTACTTC.

This clone was picked up one time. The sample holds other DNA sequences that translate to the same CDR3. This sequence joins TRBV29-1 and TRBJ2-7, with D possibly being TRBD2 (6 bases). The V gene's germline CDR1 is SQVTM and CDR2 ANQGSEA. CDR3 size: 11 residues. V lost 4 bases, J lost 4 bases, and 8 bases lay in between. The chain's CDR3 is CSVVGGYEQYF. CDR3 bases: TGCAGCGTTGTTGGAGGGTACGAGCAGTACTTC.

The J gene is TRBJ2-7, the V gene TRBV11-1, with 7 bases lining up with TRBD1. This CDR3 is 15 amino acids long. Germline CDR1 reads SGHAT; CDR2 reads FQDESV (reference sequence). With V trimmed by 2 bases and J by 2 bases, 6 bases remained unmatched. The CDR3 reads CASSLRWDRAYEQYF. For the CDR3, the DNA is TGTGCCAGCAGCTTAAGGTGGGACAGAGCCTACGAGCAGTACTTC.

This clone has more than one count but fewer than ten. The J gene is TRBJ2-3, the V gene TRBV10-3; 10 bases match TRBD2. This CDR3 is built from 15 residues. Per germline, CDR1 ENHRY and CDR2 SYGVKD. Trimming took 10 bases from V and 2 from J; bases not matched to a gene: 9. CDR3 coding DNA: TGTGCCACCCATGCTAGCGGGGGAATCACAGATACGCAGTATTTT. Residues: CATHASGGITDTQYF.

This clone showed up just a few times. The rearrangement joins TRBV7-8 to TRBJ1-3, with TRBD1 identical over 10 bases. The V segment lost 5 bases and the J segment 4 bases; nucleotides outside the gene matches: 5. The CDR3 covers 15 residues. Looked up from germline, CDR1 is SGHVS and CDR2 is FQNEAQ. DNA of the CDR3: TGTGCCAGCAGCCTGGGACAGGGGTACGGAAACACCATATATTTT. It yields the protein CASSLGQGYGNTIYF. Combining the CDR3 with reference TRBV7-8 and TRBJ1-3 gives the whole variable domain GAGVSQSPRYKVAKRGQDVALRCDPISGHVSLFWYQQALGQGPEFLTYFQNEAQLDKSGLPSDRFFAERPEGSVSTLKIQRTQQEDSAVYLCASSLGQGYGNTIYFGEGSWLTVV.

The rearrangement uses TRBV7-9 and TRBJ2-3; 9 positions match TRBD2. The CDR3 loop spans 18 amino acids. Germline-derived CDR1 and CDR2 are SEHNR and FQNEAQ (reference sequence). Trimming removed 5 bases from V and 1 base from J; junction bases left unmatched: 13. As DNA, the CDR3 is TGTGCCAGCAGCCCAGGGCTAGCGGGGTCCGTACGCACAGATACGCAGTATTTT. As protein: CASSPGLAGSVRTDTQYF.

CDR3 bases: TGTGCCAGCAGTTTCTTGGGACAGGGTGATTATGGCTACACCTTC. This codes for CASSFLGQGDYGYTF. V usage is TRBV28 and J usage is TRBJ1-2, with TRBD1 matching over 9 bases. The CDR3 length is 15 residues. The ends lost 3 bases at V and 5 bases at J; junction bases unmatched: 7. Germline V CDR1 and CDR2: MDHEN, SYDVKM.

The chain uses TRBV4-1 and TRBJ1-2; 11 bases match TRBD1. V was clipped by 4 bases and J by 8 bases; unmatched bases: 3. This CDR3 is built from 13 residues. The germline V gene has CDR1 MGHRA and CDR2 YSYEKL. The DNA of the CDR3 is TGCGCCAGCAGCCCATGGGACAGGGGGGGCTACACCTTC. The encoded protein is CASSPWDRGGYTF.

This clone was recorded a few times. The chain recombines TRBV6-1 with TRBJ1-1; no clear D. There are 13 residues in the CDR3. The V gene's germline CDR1 is MNHNS and CDR2 SASEGT. V was shortened by 4 bases and J by 5 bases, with 11 bases between the two germline ends. The CDR3: CASSAAWSTEAFF. DNA for the CDR3: TGTGCCAGCAGTGCGGCCTGGAGTACTGAAGCTTTCTTT.

The chain links TRBV6-5 to TRBJ2-7, with 12 bases identical to TRBD1. Germline V CDR1 and CDR2: MNHEY, SVGAGI. This CDR3 is built from 14 residues. V lost 6 bases and J lost 11; bases outside the gene matches: 11. CDR3 nucleotide sequence: TGTGCCAGCAGGAAGGGACAGGGGGCAGGGGAGAAGTACTTC. It is translated as CASRKGQGAGEKYF.

This chain links TRBV10-3 with TRBJ1-3; D uncertain. Germline V gene sequence: CDR1 ENHRY, CDR2 SYGVKD. This CDR3 contains 17 residues. V lost 6 bases and J 0 bases, leaving 18 bases between the germline ends. This CDR3 reads CAIRAQSAVSSGNTIYF. In nucleotides, the CDR3 is TGTGCCATCAGGGCCCAATCGGCGGTGAGCTCTGGAAACACCATATATTTT.

This clone has just one count. The CDR3 DNA follows: TGTGCCATCAGTGAGCCAGGGGGCTACACCGGGGAGCTGTTTTTT. It specifies CAISEPGGYTGELFF. The gene calls are TRBV10-3 and TRBJ2-2, with 8 bases lining up with TRBD1. CDR1 is ENHRY, CDR2 SYGVKD, per germline. The CDR3 is 15 amino acids. V lost 2 bases to trimming and J lost 3 bases; unmatched junction nucleotides: 2.

V usage is TRBV2 and J usage is TRBJ2-1, with 9 bases that match TRBD2. The CDR3 covers 19 residues. Germline trimming cut 2 bases from V and 6 bases from J; bases unmatched to any gene: 17. CDR1 is SNHLY and CDR2 is FYNNEI in the germline V gene. CDR3 region: CASSERGGGASVVGNEQFF. The CDR3 DNA reads as TGTGCCAGCAGTGAACGAGGCGGGGGGGCATCAGTCGTGGGCAATGAGCAGTTCTTC.

The V gene is TRBV11-2, the J gene TRBJ2-1; D gene ambiguous. Per germline, CDR1 SGHAT and CDR2 FQNNGV. The germline V and J ends were trimmed by 1 base and 9 bases, with 13 bases remaining between them. The CDR3 is made up of 14 amino acids. In DNA form, the CDR3 reads TGTGCCAGCAGCTTAGGGTCGGCCTGGGGTGAGCAGTTCTTC. Translated: CASSLGSAWGEQFF.

This chain connects TRBV7-2 to TRBJ2-7; either TRBD1 or TRBD2 may supply D (5 bases each). Germline V lookup: CDR1 SGHTA, CDR2 FQGNSA. V was cut by 5 bases and J by 0 bases, with 20 bases left in between. CDR3 length: 17 residues. The CDR3 coding sequence is TGTGCCAGCAGCCTCGGGACCTGGGCAGATAGCTCCTACGAGCAGTACTTC. Protein sequence: CASSLGTWADSSYEQYF.